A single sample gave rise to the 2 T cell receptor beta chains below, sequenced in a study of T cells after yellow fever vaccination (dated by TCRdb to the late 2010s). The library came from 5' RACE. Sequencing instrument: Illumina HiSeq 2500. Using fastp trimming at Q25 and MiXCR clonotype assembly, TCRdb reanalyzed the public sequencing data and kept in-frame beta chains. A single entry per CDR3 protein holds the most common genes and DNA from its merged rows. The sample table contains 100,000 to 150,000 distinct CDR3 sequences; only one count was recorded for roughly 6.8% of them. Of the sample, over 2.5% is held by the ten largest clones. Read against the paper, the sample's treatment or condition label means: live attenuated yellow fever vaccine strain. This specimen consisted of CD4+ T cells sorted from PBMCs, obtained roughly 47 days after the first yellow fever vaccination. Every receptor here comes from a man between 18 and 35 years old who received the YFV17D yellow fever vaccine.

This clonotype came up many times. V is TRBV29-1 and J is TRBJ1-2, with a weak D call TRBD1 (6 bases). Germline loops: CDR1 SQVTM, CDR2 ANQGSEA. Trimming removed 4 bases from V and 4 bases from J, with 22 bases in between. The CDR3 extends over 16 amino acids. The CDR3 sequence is CSVATSQWGASYGYTF. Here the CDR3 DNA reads TGCAGCGTTGCTACATCGCAATGGGGGGCCTCCTATGGCTACACCTTC.

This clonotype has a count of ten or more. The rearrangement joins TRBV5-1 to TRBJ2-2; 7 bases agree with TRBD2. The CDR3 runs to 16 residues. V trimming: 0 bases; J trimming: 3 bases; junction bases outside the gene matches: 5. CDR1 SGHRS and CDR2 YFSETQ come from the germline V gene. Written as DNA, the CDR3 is TGCGCCAGCAGCTTGGCCCTGGCGGGAGACACCGGGGAGCTGTTTTTT. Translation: CASSLALAGDTGELFF.